This T cell receptor (beta chain) was recovered during a study of blood T cell repertoires in COVID-19. About the study: Acute and convalescent COVID-19 specimens originated in the United States, Italy and Spain. T cells, B-cell-depleted T cells, or PBMCs supplied cDNA or gDNA.

The germline V gene encodes CDR1 SEHNR and CDR2 FQNEAQ (reference sequence). This CDR3 contains 15 residues. Trimming shortened V by 1 base and J by 3 bases, and 9 bases separated the two germline ends. In the authors' workflow: Researchers report that nucleated cell counts were estimated from reference gene primer amplification. Here immunoSEQ multiplex PCR was the method, and the copy in TCRdb shows in-frame clones only, minus some. V and J calls plus clone size are reproduced from that table; the DNA served to infer D and trimming. The data show about 92,000 clones, 90% to 95% seen once. The TCR sequence derives from a human donor with active COVID-19. The donor label of this sample is uncertain. The V gene is TRBV7-9, the J gene TRBJ1-4; tentatively, D is TRBD1 (6 bases). Sequencing input: peripheral blood. In DNA form, the CDR3 reads TGTGCCAGCAGCTTAGAACAGGGAGCTAATGAAAAACTGTTTTTT. Amino acid sequence: CASSLEQGANEKLFF.